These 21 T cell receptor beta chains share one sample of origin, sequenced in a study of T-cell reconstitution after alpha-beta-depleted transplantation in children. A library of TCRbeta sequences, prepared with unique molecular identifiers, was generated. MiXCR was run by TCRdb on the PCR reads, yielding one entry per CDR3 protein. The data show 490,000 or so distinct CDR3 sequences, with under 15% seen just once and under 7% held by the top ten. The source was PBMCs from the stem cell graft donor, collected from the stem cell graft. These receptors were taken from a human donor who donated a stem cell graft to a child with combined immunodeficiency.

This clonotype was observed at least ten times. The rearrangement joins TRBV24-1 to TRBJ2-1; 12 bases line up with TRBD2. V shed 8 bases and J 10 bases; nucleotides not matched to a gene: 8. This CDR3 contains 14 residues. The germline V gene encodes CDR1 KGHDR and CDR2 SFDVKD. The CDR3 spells CATMGGLAGLEQFF. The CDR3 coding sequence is TGTGCCACCATGGGAGGACTAGCGGGATTGGAGCAGTTCTTC.

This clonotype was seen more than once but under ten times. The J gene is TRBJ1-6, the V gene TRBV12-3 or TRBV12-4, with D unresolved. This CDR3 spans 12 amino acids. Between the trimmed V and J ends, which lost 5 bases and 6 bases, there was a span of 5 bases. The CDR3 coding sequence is TGTGCCAGCAGTACGGTTAATTCACCCCTCCACTTT. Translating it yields CASSTVNSPLHF.

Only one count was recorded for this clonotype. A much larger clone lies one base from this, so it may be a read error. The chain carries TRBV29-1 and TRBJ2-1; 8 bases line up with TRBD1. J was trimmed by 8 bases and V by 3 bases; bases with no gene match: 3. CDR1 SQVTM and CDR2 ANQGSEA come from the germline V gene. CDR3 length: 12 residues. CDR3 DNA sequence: TGCAGCGTTGAGGACAGGGACGATGAGCAGTTCTTC. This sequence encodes CSVEDRDDEQFF.

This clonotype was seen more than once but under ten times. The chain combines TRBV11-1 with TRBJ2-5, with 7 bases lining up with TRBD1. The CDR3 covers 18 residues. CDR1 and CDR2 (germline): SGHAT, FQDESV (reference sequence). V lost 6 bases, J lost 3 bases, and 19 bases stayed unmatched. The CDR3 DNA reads TGTGCCAGCAGTCCTTGGCGATACAGGGGAAGGGGAAAAGAGACCCAGTACTTC. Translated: CASSPWRYRGRGKETQYF.

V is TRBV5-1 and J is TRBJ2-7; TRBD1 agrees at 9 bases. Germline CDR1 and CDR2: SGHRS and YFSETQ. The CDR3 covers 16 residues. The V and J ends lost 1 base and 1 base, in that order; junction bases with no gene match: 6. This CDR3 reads CASSLYAGQGSYEQYF. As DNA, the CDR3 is TGCGCCAGCAGCTTGTACGCGGGACAGGGATCCTACGAGCAGTACTTC.

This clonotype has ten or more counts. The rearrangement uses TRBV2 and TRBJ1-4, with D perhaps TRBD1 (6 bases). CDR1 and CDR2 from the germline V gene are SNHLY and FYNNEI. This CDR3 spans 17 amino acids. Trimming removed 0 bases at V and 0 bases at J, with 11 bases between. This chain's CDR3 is CASSEAFGGPTNEKLFF. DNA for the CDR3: TGTGCCAGCAGTGAAGCCTTCGGGGGGCCAACTAATGAAAAACTGTTTTTT.

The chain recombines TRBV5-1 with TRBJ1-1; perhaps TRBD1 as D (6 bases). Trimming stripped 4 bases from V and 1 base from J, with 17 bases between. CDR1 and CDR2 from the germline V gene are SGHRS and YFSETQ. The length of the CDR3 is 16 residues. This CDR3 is CASSRGGGRGNTEAFF. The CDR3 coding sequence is TGCGCCAGCAGCCGAGGAGGGGGGCGGGGGAACACTGAAGCTTTCTTT. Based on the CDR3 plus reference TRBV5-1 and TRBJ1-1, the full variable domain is KAGVTQTPRYLIKTRGQQVTLSCSPISGHRSVSWYQQTPGQGLQFLFEYFSETQRNKGNFPGRFSGRQFSNSRSEMNVSTLELGDSALYLCASSRGGGRGNTEAFFGQGTRLTVV.

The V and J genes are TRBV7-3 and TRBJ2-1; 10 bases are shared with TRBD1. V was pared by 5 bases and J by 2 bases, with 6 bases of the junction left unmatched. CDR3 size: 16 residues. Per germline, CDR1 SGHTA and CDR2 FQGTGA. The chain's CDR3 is CASSLLGQGTYNEQFF. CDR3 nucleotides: TGTGCCAGCAGCCTATTGGGACAGGGGACCTACAATGAGCAGTTCTTC.

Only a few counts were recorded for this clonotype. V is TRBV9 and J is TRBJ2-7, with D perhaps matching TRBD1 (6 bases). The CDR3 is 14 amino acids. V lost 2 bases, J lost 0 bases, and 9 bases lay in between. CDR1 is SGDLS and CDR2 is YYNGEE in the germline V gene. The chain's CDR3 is CASSVQGLSYEQYF. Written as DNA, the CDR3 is TGTGCCAGCAGCGTCCAGGGGCTCTCCTACGAGCAGTACTTC.

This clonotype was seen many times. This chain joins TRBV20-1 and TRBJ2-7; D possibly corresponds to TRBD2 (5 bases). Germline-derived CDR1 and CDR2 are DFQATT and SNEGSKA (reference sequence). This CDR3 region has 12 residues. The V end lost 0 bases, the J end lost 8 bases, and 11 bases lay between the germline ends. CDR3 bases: TGCAGTGCTAGAGATATCGGGGTGCAGCAGTACTTC. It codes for CSARDIGVQQYF.

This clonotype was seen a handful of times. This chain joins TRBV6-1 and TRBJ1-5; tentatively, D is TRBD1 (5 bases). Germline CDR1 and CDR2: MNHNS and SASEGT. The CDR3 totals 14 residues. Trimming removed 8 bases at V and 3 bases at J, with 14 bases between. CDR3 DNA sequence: TGTGCCAGCGGGGCCCGAGTGGCCAATCAGCCCCAGCATTTT. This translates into CASGARVANQPQHF.

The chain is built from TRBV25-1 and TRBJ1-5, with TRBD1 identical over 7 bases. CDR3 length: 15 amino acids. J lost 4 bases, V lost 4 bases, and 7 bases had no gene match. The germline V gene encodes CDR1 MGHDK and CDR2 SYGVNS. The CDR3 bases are TGTGCCAGCAGTGGTGAACAGGGGAAGAATCAGCCCCAGCATTTT. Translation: CASSGEQGKNQPQHF.

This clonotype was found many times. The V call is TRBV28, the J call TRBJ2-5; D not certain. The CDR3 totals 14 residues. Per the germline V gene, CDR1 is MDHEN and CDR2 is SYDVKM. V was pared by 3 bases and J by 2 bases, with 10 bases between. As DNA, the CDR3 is TGTGCCAGCAGTTTCCAGCTGCTGCAAGAGACCCAGTACTTC. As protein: CASSFQLLQETQYF.

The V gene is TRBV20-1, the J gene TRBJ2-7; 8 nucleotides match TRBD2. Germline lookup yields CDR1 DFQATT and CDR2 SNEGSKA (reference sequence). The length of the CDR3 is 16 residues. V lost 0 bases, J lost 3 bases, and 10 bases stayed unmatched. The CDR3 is CSARDRQSGSVYEQYF. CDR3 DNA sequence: TGCAGTGCTAGAGATCGGCAAAGCGGGAGCGTCTACGAGCAGTACTTC.

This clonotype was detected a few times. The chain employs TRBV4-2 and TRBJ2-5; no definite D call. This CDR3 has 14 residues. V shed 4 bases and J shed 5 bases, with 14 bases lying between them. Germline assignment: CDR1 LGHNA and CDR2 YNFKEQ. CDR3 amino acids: CASSPGLLGETQYF. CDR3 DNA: TGTGCCAGCAGCCCCGGGCTCCTCGGCGAGACCCAGTACTTC.

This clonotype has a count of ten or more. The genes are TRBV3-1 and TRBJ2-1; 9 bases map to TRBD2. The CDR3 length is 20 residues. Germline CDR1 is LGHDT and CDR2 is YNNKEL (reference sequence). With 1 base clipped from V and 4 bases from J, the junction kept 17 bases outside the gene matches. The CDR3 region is CASSQVLGQEASGRYNEQFF. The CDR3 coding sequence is TGTGCCAGCAGCCAAGTACTAGGGCAAGAGGCGAGCGGGAGGTACAATGAGCAGTTCTTC.

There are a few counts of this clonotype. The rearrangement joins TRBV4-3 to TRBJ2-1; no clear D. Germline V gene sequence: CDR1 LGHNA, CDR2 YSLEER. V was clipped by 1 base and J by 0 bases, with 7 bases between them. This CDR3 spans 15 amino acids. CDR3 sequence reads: CASSQVPSSYNEQFF. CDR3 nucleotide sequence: TGCGCCAGCAGCCAAGTCCCAAGCTCCTACAATGAGCAGTTCTTC.

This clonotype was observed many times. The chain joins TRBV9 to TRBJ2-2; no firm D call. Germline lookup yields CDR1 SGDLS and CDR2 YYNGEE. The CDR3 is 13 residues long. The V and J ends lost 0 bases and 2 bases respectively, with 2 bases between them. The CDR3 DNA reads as TGTGCCAGCAGCGTAGATAACACCGGGGAGCTGTTTTTT. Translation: CASSVDNTGELFF.

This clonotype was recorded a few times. The CDR3 loop is CASSVLAGASTDTQYF. In DNA, the CDR3 is TGCGCCAGCAGCGTCTTAGCGGGAGCTAGCACAGATACGCAGTATTTT. This sequence joins TRBV5-1 and TRBJ2-3, with 9 bases aligning to TRBD2. V lost 4 bases to trimming and J lost 0 bases; unmatched junction nucleotides: 6. The germline V gene encodes CDR1 SGHRS and CDR2 YFSETQ. This CDR3 contains 16 residues.

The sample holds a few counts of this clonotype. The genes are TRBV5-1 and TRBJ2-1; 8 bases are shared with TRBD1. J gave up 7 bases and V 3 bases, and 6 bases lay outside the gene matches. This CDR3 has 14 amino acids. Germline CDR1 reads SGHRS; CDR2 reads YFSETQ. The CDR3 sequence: CASSSTGAGNEQFF. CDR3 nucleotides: TGCGCCAGCAGCTCGACAGGGGCTGGGAATGAGCAGTTCTTC.

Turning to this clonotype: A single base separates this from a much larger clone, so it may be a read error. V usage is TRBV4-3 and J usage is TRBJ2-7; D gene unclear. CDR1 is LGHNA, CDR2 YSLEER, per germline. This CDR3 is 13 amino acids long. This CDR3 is CAGSQDLSYEQYF. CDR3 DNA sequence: TGCGCCGGCAGCCAAGATTTAAGCTACGAGCAGTACTTC.